The present T cell receptor (beta chain) was sequenced within a study of shared clonotypes between healthy human individuals. Naive-designated CD8 cells lacked CD45RO, were positively enriched for CCR7, and omitted terminally differentiated effector memory CD45RA+ cells. None of the donors, who were healthy HIV-negative adults, had recently had acute infections or vaccinations. The CDR3 loop spans 15 amino acids. Looked up from germline, CDR1 is MDHEN and CDR2 is SYDVKM. V shed 3 bases, J shed 6 bases, and the junction held 6 bases outside the gene matches. Details on this clone: Antigen unknown.

At the deep level, the assay was run. The repertoire was sequenced with immunoSEQ multiplex PCR; TCRdb's copy has only in-frame clones and lacks some. This sample has hundreds of thousands of clones, with around 96% found just once. Notes on the study in general: Larger estimated richness was generally seen in naive subsets than in memory subsets.

The origin of this receptor is a woman aged 25-40 years in good health. The sample consisted of naive CD8+ T cells sorted from blood. The V and J genes are TRBV28 and TRBJ1-5; 9 bases are shared with TRBD1. The CDR3 sequence is CASSFRTGVGQPQHF. CDR3 coding DNA: TGTGCCAGCAGTTTTCGGACAGGGGTGGGTCAGCCCCAGCATTTT.